This TCR beta chain comes out of a study of cytomegalovirus exposure and HLA in healthy donors. The PCR used 60 Vbeta and 13 Jbeta primers. Sequencing was performed with immunoSEQ multiplex PCR; in TCRdb, only in-frame clones are kept and a portion is missing. This sample has some 110,000 clones, with approximately 82% found just once. Between the trimmed V and J ends, which lost 0 bases and 5 bases, there was a span of 11 bases. This CDR3 has 14 residues. CDR1 and CDR2 (germline): SGHDT, YYEEEE. The specimen was PBMCs. The chain joins TRBV5-6 to TRBJ2-5; D is perhaps TRBD1 (5 bases). This TCR derives from a man in his forties or fifties in good health and CMV-seronegative. This chain's CDR3 is CASSLVSGLETQYF. DNA of the CDR3: TGTGCCAGCAGCTTGGTCTCAGGGCTGGAGACCCAGTACTTC.